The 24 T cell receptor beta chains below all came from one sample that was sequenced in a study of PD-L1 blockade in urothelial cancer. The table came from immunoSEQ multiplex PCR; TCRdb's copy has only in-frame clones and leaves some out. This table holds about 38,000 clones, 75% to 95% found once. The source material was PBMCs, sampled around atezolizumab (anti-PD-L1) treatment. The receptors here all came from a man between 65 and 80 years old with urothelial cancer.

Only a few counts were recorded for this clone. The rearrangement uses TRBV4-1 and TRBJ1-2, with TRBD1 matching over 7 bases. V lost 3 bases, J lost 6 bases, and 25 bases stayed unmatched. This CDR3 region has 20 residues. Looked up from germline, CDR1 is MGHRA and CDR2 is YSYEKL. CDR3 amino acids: CASSQDFRTGLSTLVNGYTF. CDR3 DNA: TGCGCCAGCAGCCAGGACTTCCGGACAGGACTTTCGACCCTTGTTAATGGCTACACCTTC.

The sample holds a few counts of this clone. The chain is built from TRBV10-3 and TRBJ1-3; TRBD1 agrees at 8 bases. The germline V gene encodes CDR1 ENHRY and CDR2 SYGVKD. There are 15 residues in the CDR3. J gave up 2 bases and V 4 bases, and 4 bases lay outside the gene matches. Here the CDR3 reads CAISAPGQAGNTIYF. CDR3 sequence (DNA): TGTGCCATCAGTGCCCCGGGACAGGCTGGAAACACCATATATTTT.

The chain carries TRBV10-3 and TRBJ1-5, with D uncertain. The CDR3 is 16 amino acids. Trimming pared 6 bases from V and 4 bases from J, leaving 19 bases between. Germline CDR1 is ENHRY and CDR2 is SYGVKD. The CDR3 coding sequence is TGTGCCATCAGCCGAGGGAGACTGACGGATAATCAGCCCCAGCATTTT. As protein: CAISRGRLTDNQPQHF.

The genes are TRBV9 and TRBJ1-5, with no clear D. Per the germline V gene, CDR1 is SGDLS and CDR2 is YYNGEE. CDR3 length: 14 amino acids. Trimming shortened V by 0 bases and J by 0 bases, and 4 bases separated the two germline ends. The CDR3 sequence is CASSVDYSNQPQHF. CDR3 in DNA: TGTGCCAGCAGCGTAGACTATAGCAATCAGCCCCAGCATTTT. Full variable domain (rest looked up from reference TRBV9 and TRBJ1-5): DSGVTQTPKHLITATGQRVTLRCSPRSGDLSVYWYQQSLDQGLQFLIQYYNGEERAKGNILERFSAQQFPDLHSELNLSSLELGDSALYFCASSVDYSNQPQHFGDGTRLSIL.

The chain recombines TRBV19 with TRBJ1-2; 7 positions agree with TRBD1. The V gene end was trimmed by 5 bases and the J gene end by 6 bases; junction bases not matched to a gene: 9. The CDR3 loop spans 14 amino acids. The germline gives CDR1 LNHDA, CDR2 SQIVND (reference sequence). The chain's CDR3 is CASSPRQGKNGYTF. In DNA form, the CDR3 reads TGTGCCAGTAGTCCTCGACAGGGAAAAAATGGCTACACCTTC.

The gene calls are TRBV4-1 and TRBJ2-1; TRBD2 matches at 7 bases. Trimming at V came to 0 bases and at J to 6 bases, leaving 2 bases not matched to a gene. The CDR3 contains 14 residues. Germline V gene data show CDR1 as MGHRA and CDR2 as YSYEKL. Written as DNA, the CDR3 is TGCGCCAGCAGCCAAGAAGCGGGGCTCAATGAGCAGTTCTTC. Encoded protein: CASSQEAGLNEQFF.

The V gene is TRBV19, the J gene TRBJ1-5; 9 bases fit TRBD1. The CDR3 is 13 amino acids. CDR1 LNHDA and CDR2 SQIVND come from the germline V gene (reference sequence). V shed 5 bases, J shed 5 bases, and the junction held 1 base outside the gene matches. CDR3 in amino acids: CASSRQGDQPQHF. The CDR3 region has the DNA TGTGCCAGTAGTCGACAGGGGGATCAGCCCCAGCATTTT.

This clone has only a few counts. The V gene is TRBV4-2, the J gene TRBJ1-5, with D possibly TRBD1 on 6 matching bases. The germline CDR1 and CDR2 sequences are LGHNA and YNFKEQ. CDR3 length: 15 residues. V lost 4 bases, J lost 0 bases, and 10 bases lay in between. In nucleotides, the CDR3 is TGTGCCAGCAGCCCTCGGACAGATAGCAATCAGCCCCAGCATTTT. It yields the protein CASSPRTDSNQPQHF.

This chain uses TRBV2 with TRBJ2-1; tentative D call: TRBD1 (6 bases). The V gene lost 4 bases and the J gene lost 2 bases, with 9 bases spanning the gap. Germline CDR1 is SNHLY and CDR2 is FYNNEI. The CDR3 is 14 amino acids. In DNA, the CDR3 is TGTGCCAGCAGTGTCCGGACAGCCTACAATGAGCAGTTCTTC. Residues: CASSVRTAYNEQFF. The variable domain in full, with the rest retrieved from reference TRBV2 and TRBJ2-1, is EPEVTQTPSHQVTQMGQEVILRCVPISNHLYFYWYRQILGQKVEFLVSFYNNEISEKSEIFDDQFSVERPDGSNFTLKIRSTKLEDSAMYFCASSVRTAYNEQFFGPGTRLTVL.

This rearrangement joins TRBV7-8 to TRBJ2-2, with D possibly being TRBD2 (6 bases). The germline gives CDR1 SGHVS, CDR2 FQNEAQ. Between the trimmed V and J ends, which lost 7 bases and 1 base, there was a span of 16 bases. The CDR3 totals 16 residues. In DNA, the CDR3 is TGTGCCAGCATCCTATACGGGACTTTGAACACCGGGGAGCTGTTTTTT. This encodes CASILYGTLNTGELFF.

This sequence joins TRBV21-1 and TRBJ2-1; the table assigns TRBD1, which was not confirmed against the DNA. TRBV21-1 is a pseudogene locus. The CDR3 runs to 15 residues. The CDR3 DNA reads TGTGCCAGCAGCAAACCCCAGGGGGCGTACAATGAGCAGTTCTTC. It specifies CASSKPQGAYNEQFF.

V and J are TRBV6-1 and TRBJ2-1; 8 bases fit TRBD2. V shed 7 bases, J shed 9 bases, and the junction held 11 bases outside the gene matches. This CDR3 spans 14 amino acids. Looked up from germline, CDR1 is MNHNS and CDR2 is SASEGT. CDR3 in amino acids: CASMTSEGSAEQFF. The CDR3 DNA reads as TGTGCCAGCATGACTAGCGAAGGGTCTGCTGAGCAGTTCTTC.

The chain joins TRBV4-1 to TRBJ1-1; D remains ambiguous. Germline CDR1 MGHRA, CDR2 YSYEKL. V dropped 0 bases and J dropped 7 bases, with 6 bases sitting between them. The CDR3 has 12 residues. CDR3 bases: TGCGCCAGCAGCCAAGATTTTATTGAAGCTTTCTTT. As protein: CASSQDFIEAFF.

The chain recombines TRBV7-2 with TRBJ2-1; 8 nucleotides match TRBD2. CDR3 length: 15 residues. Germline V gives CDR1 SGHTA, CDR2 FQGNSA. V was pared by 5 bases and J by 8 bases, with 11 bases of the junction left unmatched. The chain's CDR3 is CASSPVAGGYYEQFF. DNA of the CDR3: TGTGCCAGCAGCCCCGTTGCGGGAGGATACTATGAGCAGTTCTTC.

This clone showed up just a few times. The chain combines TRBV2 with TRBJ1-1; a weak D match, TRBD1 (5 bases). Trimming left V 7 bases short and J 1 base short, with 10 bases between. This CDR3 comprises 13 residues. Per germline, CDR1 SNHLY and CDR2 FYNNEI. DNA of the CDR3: TGTGCCAGCATTGACAGACAGAACACTGAAGCTTTCTTT. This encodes CASIDRQNTEAFF.

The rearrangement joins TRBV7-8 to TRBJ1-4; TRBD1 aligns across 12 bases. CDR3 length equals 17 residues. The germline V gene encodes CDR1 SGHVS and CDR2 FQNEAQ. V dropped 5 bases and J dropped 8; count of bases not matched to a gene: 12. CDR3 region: CASSPLGQGALGEKLFF. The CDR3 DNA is TGTGCCAGCAGCCCTCTGGGACAGGGGGCCTTGGGGGAAAAACTGTTTTTT.

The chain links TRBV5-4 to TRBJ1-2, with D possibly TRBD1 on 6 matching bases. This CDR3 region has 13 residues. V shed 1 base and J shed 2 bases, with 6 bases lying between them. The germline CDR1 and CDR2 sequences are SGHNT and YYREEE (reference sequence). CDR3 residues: CASSLQGNYGYTF. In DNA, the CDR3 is TGTGCCAGCAGCTTGCAGGGGAACTATGGCTACACCTTC.

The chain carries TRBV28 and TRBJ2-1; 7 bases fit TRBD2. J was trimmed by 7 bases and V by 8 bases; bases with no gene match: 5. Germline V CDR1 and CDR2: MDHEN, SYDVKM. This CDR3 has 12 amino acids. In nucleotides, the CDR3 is TGTGCCAGCGGTAGGACTAGAAATGAGCAGTTCTTC. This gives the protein CASGRTRNEQFF.

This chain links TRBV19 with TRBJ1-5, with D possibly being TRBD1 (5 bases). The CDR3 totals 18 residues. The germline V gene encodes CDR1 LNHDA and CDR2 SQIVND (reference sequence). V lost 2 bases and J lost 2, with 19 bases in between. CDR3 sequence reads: CASSIRGSTGGGNQPQHF. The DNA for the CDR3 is TGTGCCAGTAGTATAAGGGGCTCGACCGGAGGGGGCAATCAGCCCCAGCATTTT.

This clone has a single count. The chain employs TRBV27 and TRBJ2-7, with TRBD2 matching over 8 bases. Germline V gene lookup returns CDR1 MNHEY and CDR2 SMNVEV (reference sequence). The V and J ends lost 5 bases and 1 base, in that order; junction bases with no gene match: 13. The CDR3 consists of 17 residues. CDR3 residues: CASSHVRAGGVSYEQYF. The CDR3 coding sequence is TGTGCCAGCAGTCATGTCCGGGCGGGAGGTGTATCCTACGAGCAGTACTTC.

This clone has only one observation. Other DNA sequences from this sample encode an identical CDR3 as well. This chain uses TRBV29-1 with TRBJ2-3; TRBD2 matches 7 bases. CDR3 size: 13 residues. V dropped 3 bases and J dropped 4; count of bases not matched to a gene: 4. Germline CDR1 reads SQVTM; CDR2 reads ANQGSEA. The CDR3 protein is CSVEGGSADTQYF. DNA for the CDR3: TGCAGCGTTGAGGGCGGGAGTGCAGATACGCAGTATTTT.

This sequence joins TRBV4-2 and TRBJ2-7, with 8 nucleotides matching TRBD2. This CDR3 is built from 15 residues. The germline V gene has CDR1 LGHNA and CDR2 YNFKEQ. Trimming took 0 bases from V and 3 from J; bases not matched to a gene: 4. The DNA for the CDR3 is TGTGCCAGCAGCCAAGAAAGCGGGAGAAGCTACGAGCAGTACTTC. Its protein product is CASSQESGRSYEQYF.

DNA for the CDR3: TGTGCCAGCAACCGTGTCGGGGTCAGCTCCTACAATGAGCAGTTCTTC. Amino acid sequence: CASNRVGVSSYNEQFF. The rearrangement joins TRBV6-6 to TRBJ2-1; weak D call: TRBD2 (5 bases). V dropped 7 bases and J dropped 0 bases, with 16 bases sitting between them. CDR1 and CDR2 from the germline V gene are MNHNY and SVGAGI (reference sequence). The length of the CDR3 is 16 residues.

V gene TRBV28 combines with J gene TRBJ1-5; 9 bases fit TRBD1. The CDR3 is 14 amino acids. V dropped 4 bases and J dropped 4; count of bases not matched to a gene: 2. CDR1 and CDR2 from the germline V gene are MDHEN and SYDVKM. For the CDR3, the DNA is TGTGCCAGCAGTTCAGGACAGGGGAATCAGCCCCAGCATTTT. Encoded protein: CASSSGQGNQPQHF.